The clone carrying this T cell receptor beta chain was picked up many times. Diagnosis of hyperthyroidism was new in patients aged 18 to 65, and its duration was under 2 months. Authors of the study amplified TCR beta CDR3 regions from RNA transcripts. The TCR CDR3 was amplified in a first-round RT-PCR using the HTBI primer set. TCRdb reprocessed the multiplex PCR reads via MiXCR and lists one record per CDR3 protein. The sample includes about 98,000 distinct CDR3 sequences, about 40% seen only once; the top ten take roughly 10%. These data belong to a study of T cells in Graves' hyperthyroidism and ophthalmopathy. With 2 bases clipped from V and 0 bases from J, the junction kept 11 bases outside the gene matches. The CDR3 runs to 18 residues. Germline-derived CDR1 and CDR2 are WNHNN and SYGVQD (reference sequence).

The chain links TRBV10-1 to TRBJ2-3; 7 bases align to TRBD1. The receptor's source is a woman aged 30 to 39 with Graves' hyperthyroidism. The sequencing input was peripheral blood or thyroid tissue (not recorded which). The CDR3 loop reads CASSEDDRERPSTDTQYF. The CDR3 nucleotides are TGCGCCAGCAGTGAGGACGACAGGGAAAGACCTAGCACAGATACGCAGTATTTT.